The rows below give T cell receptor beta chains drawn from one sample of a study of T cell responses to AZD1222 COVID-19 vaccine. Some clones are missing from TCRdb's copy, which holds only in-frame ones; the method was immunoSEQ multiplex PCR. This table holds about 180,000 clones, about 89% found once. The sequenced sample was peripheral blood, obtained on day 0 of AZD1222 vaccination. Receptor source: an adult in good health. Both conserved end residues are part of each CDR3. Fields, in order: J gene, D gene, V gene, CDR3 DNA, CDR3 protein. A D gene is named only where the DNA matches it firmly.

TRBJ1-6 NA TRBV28 TGTGCCAGCAGTTTAGCGGACGGAACCAATTCACCCCTCCACTTT CASSLADGTNSPLHF
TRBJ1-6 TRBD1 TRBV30 TGTGCCTTTCAGACAGGGTTAACTTCACCCCTCCACTTT CAFQTGLTSPLHF
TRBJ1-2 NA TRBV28 TGTGCCAGCAGTCGAGCCGGACAGCTCGCAATCTACACCTTC CASSRAGQLAIYTF
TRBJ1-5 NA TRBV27 TGTGCCAGCAGTTTTCAGGGTTCTAGCAATCAGCCCCAGCATTTT CASSFQGSSNQPQHF
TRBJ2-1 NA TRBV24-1 TGTGCCACCAGGGACTTCAACAATGAGCAGTTCTTC CATRDFNNEQFF
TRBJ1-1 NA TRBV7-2 TGTGCCAGCAGCTTACTCCGGGGACGGACTGAAGCTTTCTTT CASSLLRGRTEAFF
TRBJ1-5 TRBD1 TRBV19 TGTGCCAGTACCACCGGGACAGGGGGCCGGAGCAATCAGCCCCAGCATTTT CASTTGTGGRSNQPQHF
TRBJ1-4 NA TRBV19 TGTGCCAGTAGCCAGTATGGGAACCCCCAAAAACTGTTTTTT CASSQYGNPQKLFF
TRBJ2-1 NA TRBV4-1 TGCGCCAGCAGCCAAGTCGGCGGGCCCTACAATGAGCAGTTCTTC CASSQVGGPYNEQFF
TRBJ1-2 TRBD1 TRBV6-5 TGTGCCAGCGGGACGACAGGGGGTCGTGGCTACACCTTC CASGTTGGRGYTF